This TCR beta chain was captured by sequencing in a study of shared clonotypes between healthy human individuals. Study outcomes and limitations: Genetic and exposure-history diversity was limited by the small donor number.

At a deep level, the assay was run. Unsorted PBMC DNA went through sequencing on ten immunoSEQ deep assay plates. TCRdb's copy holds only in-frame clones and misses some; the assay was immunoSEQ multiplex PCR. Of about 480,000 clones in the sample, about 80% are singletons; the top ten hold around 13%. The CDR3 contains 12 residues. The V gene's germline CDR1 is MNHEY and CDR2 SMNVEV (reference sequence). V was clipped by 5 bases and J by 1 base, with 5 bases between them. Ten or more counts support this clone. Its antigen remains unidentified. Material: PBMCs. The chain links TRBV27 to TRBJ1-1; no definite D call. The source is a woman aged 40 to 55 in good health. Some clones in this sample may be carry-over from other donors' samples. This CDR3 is CASSPENTEAFF. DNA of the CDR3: TGTGCCAGCAGTCCTGAGAACACTGAAGCTTTCTTT.